Each of the 21 T cell receptor beta chains below was sequenced from the same sample in a study of T cell responses to AZD1222 COVID-19 vaccine (dated by TCRdb to about 2021). The sample's time point label is to be understood as: baseline before first vaccination. Receptors were amplified or captured by the immunoSEQ multiplex PCR assay. TCRdb provides this immuneACCESS table in a form limited to in-frame rearrangements. Some clones are lacking; in checked studies, under half of them reflect an unresolved V gene, and why the rest are absent is not known. The sample table holds around 99,000 clones, of which roughly nine tenths were seen once. Approximately 12% of the sample is taken by the ten largest. This specimen consisted of peripheral blood, obtained on day 0 of AZD1222 vaccination. These receptors were taken from an adult in good health.

The rearrangement uses TRBV13 and TRBJ1-2, with D possibly TRBD1 on 5 matching bases. The CDR3 sequence is 15 residues long. Per germline, CDR1 PRHDT and CDR2 FYEKMQ (reference sequence). Trimming stripped 7 bases from V and 5 bases from J, with 20 bases between. Here the CDR3 DNA reads TGTGCCAGCACCCTAGGCTTAGGCACAGGTTATGGCTACACCTTC. Its protein product is CASTLGLGTGYGYTF.

V is TRBV2 and J is TRBJ1-3; D is unclear. Trimming took 2 bases from V and 7 from J, leaving 12 bases between them. Germline loops: CDR1 SNHLY, CDR2 FYNNEI. The CDR3 is 14 residues long. The CDR3 DNA is TGTGCCAGCAGTGAAATAGGCGGTGGGAACACCATATATTTT. Translating gives CASSEIGGGNTIYF.

This clone was counted once. V gene TRBV6-5 combines with J gene TRBJ2-7; 7 positions match TRBD2. The V and J ends lost 0 bases and 3 bases, in that order; junction bases with no gene match: 8. CDR1 is MNHEY and CDR2 is SVGAGI in the germline V gene. This CDR3 region has 16 residues. The CDR3 DNA follows: TGTGCCAGCAGTTACTCGAAGGTGCGGGAGTACTACGAGCAGTACTTC. This sequence encodes CASSYSKVREYYEQYF.

The chain carries TRBV5-1 and TRBJ1-5, with TRBD1 matching 8 bases. This CDR3 has 16 amino acids. V gave up 4 bases and J gave up 3 bases; unmatched junction bases: 9. In germline, CDR1 is SGHRS, CDR2 YFSETQ. The CDR3 DNA follows: TGCGCCAGCAGCGAATCGACAGGGGTGAACAATCAGCCCCAGCATTTT. Encoded protein: CASSESTGVNNQPQHF.

The V call is TRBV27, the J call TRBJ1-4; TRBD1 might be the D (5 bases). Germline CDR1 MNHEY, CDR2 SMNVEV (reference sequence). CDR3 length: 15 amino acids. V was shortened by 5 bases and J by 7 bases, with 17 bases between the two germline ends. CDR3 in amino acids: CASSRDLPRGEKLFF. The DNA for the CDR3 is TGTGCCAGCAGTCGCGACCTCCCAAGGGGTGAAAAACTGTTTTTT.

The chain recombines TRBV5-4 with TRBJ1-2, with D perhaps TRBD1 (6 bases). The ends were cut back, 0 bases at V and 8 bases at J, with 11 bases in the middle. CDR3 length: 13 amino acids. Per the germline V gene, CDR1 is SGHNT and CDR2 is YYREEE (reference sequence). CDR3 sequence reads: CASSLVGAQGYTF. CDR3 sequence (DNA): TGTGCCAGCAGCTTGGTGGGGGCGCAAGGCTACACCTTC.

The gene calls are TRBV7-3 and TRBJ2-7; TRBD1 matches at 7 bases. V lost 5 bases to trimming and J lost 0 bases; unmatched junction nucleotides: 7. Germline CDR1 reads SGHTA; CDR2 reads FQGTGA. The CDR3 has 15 amino acids. The CDR3: CASSVSGTDSYEQYF. The CDR3 DNA follows: TGTGCCAGCAGCGTCTCCGGGACAGACTCCTACGAGCAGTACTTC.

This chain links TRBV9 with TRBJ2-7, with 9 bases aligning to TRBD1. Trimming at V came to 0 bases and at J to 6 bases, leaving 7 bases not matched to a gene. Germline CDR1 reads SGDLS; CDR2 reads YYNGEE. This CDR3 region has 15 residues. The CDR3 DNA follows: TGTGCCAGCAGCGTAGGAACGGGACAGGGCGGCGAGCAGTACTTC. Its translation is CASSVGTGQGGEQYF.

This chain links TRBV3-1 (or the pseudogene TRBV3-2) with TRBJ2-2; TRBD2 matches at 9 bases. Germline CDR1 LGHDT, CDR2 YNNKEL (reference sequence). This CDR3 comprises 17 residues. J was trimmed by 5 bases and V by 6 bases; bases with no gene match: 13. Here the CDR3 DNA reads TGTGCCAGCAGTCCTAATTTAGCGGGAGTTAGTACCGGGGAGCTGTTTTTT. Amino acids: CASSPNLAGVSTGELFF.

This clone was detected a few times. The gene calls are TRBV5-4 and TRBJ2-1; possible D gene TRBD2, 5 bases. Deletions cut 3 bases from V and 6 bases from J, with 16 bases between. This CDR3 has 15 residues. Germline V gene sequence: CDR1 SGHNT, CDR2 YYREEE (reference sequence). DNA for the CDR3: TGTGCCAGCAGCTATCTGGACTCCCCCGGCAATGAGCAGTTCTTC. Its translation: CASSYLDSPGNEQFF.

The chain links TRBV6-6 to TRBJ1-5; 7 bases agree with TRBD1. The ends lost 7 bases at V and 0 bases at J; junction bases unmatched: 6. Germline V gene data show CDR1 as MNHNY and CDR2 as SVGAGI (reference sequence). CDR3 length: 15 amino acids. As DNA, the CDR3 is TGTGCCAGCAAGGGGACAGTTTATAGCAATCAGCCCCAGCATTTT. The encoded protein is CASKGTVYSNQPQHF.

The chain employs TRBV20-1 and TRBJ2-7, with unresolved D. This CDR3 is built from 11 residues. V lost 5 bases and J 7 bases, leaving 12 bases between the germline ends. In germline, CDR1 is DFQATT, CDR2 SNEGSKA (reference sequence). Here the CDR3 DNA reads TGCAGTGCTGTCTGGGTTGGGGAGCAGTACTTC. Residues: CSAVWVGEQYF.

The genes are TRBV2 and TRBJ1-5; the D gene is possibly TRBD1 (6 bases). The germline V and J ends were trimmed by 6 bases and 0 bases, with 15 bases remaining between them. Germline CDR1 is SNHLY and CDR2 is FYNNEI. This CDR3 is 16 amino acids long. Here the CDR3 reads CASSSGTPTSNQPQHF. Written as DNA, the CDR3 is TGTGCCAGCAGCTCTGGGACACCTACTAGCAATCAGCCCCAGCATTTT.

This chain connects TRBV6-5 to TRBJ1-1; D uncertain. CDR3 length: 14 amino acids. V lost 2 bases to trimming and J lost 1 base, with 8 bases between them. Germline V gene data show CDR1 as MNHEY and CDR2 as SVGAGI. CDR3 DNA: TGTGCCAGCAGTTACCAGATCACGAACACTGAAGCTTTCTTT. Its translation is CASSYQITNTEAFF.

V usage is TRBV5-6 and J usage is TRBJ2-7; D perhaps matches TRBD1 (5 bases). V lost 1 base to trimming and J lost 3 bases, with 5 bases between them. Per germline, CDR1 SGHDT and CDR2 YYEEEE. This CDR3 is 12 amino acids long. In nucleotides, the CDR3 is TGTGCCAGCAGCTTGACAGGCTACGAGCAGTACTTC. It specifies CASSLTGYEQYF. Complete variable domain (other parts from reference TRBV5-6 and TRBJ2-7): DAGVTQSPTHLIKTRGQQVTLRCSPKSGHDTVSWYQQALGQGPQFIFQYYEEEERQRGNFPDRFSGHQFPNYSSELNVNALLLGDSALYLCASSLTGYEQYFGPGTRLTVT.

The chain recombines TRBV7-3 with TRBJ2-4, with 8 nucleotides matching TRBD1. Losses at the gene ends were 5 bases for V and 0 bases for J; bases not matched to a gene: 6. CDR1 is SGHTA and CDR2 is FQGTGA in the germline V gene. This CDR3 comprises 16 residues. In nucleotides, the CDR3 is TGTGCCAGCAGCGACGGGACAGGAGTAGCCAAAAACATTCAGTACTTC. Amino acid sequence: CASSDGTGVAKNIQYF.

The J gene is TRBJ1-5, the V gene TRBV7-3; a weak D match, TRBD1 (5 bases). V was clipped by 2 bases and J by 7 bases, with 12 bases between them. This CDR3 comprises 14 residues. The germline V gene encodes CDR1 SGHTA and CDR2 FQGTGA. CDR3 in DNA: TGTGCCAGCAGCTTATTGCCGGGGGAGCAGCCCCAGCATTTT. This encodes CASSLLPGEQPQHF.

This chain links TRBV11-2 with TRBJ1-6; TRBD1 agrees at 12 bases. The germline CDR1 and CDR2 sequences are SGHAT and FQNNGV. The trim removed 4 bases at V and 0 bases at J, leaving 7 bases unmatched. This CDR3 comprises 19 residues. The CDR3 region is CASSSSGTGGRSYNSPLHF. Written as DNA, the CDR3 is TGTGCCAGCAGCTCCTCTGGGACAGGGGGCCGCTCCTATAATTCACCCCTCCACTTT. Supplemented by reference TRBV11-2 and TRBJ1-6, the full variable domain reads EAGVAQSPRYKIIEKRQSVAFWCNPISGHATLYWYQQILGQGPKLLIQFQNNGVVDDSQLPKDRFSAERLKGVDSTLKIQPAKLEDSAVYLCASSSSGTGGRSYNSPLHFGNGTRLTVT.

The V and J genes are TRBV2 and TRBJ2-5; D possibly uses TRBD1 or TRBD2 (5 bases each). CDR3 length equals 16 residues. In germline, CDR1 is SNHLY, CDR2 FYNNEI. Trimming left V 4 bases short and J 5 bases short, with 20 bases between. CDR3 protein: CASSGGTRPIWETQYF. The CDR3 nucleotides are TGTGCCAGCAGTGGGGGGACGAGACCAATATGGGAGACCCAGTACTTC.

The CDR3 spells CASSPGTGGNNEQFF. The CDR3, as DNA: TGTGCCAGCTCCCCCGGGACAGGGGGTAACAATGAGCAGTTCTTC. The V call is TRBV18, the J call TRBJ2-1; 11 bases map to TRBD1. The CDR3 is made up of 15 amino acids. The V segment lost 6 bases and the J segment 5 bases; nucleotides outside the gene matches: 6. CDR1 is KGHSH and CDR2 is LQKENI in the germline V gene.

V is TRBV5-1 and J is TRBJ2-2; D is undetermined. CDR1 is SGHRS, CDR2 YFSETQ, per germline. The germline V and J ends were trimmed by 0 bases and 1 base, with 10 bases remaining between them. This CDR3 is built from 16 residues. The CDR3 loop is CASSLGHNLNTGELFF. The CDR3 bases are TGCGCCAGCAGCTTGGGTCATAACTTGAACACCGGGGAGCTGTTTTTT.